These 21 T cell receptor beta chains were all obtained from the same sample, sequenced in a study of shared clonotypes between healthy human individuals. The method was immunoSEQ multiplex PCR; TCRdb's version includes in-frame clones alone and lacks a portion of them. Of 2 million to 3 million clones listed, 93% are singletons. The sample taken for sequencing was naive CD4+ T cells from PBMCs. Subset in this sample: CD45RA+ positively selected. The receptor set was obtained from a man aged 18 to 30 in good health. Some clones in this sample may be carry-over from other donors' samples.

J is TRBJ2-3 and V is TRBV27; 11 nucleotides match TRBD2. The V gene end was trimmed by 1 base and the J gene end by 3 bases; junction bases not matched to a gene: 15. Germline V gene sequence: CDR1 MNHEY, CDR2 SMNVEV (reference sequence). There are 20 residues in the CDR3. CDR3 nucleotide sequence: TGTGCCAGCAGTTTATTCTCCCCACTGGGACTAGCGGATGTGACAGATACGCAGTATTTT. This sequence encodes CASSLFSPLGLADVTDTQYF.

This clone appeared once. This chain joins TRBV7-2 and TRBJ2-7; D may be TRBD1 (6 bases). Germline CDR1 and CDR2: SGHTA and FQGNSA. The CDR3 consists of 14 residues. V lost 5 bases, J lost 5 bases, and 16 bases lay in between. The CDR3 is CASSAQGLLNEQYF. CDR3 coding DNA: TGTGCCAGCAGCGCCCAGGGGTTATTAAACGAGCAGTACTTC. The entire variable domain, with the rest obtained from reference TRBV7-2 and TRBJ2-7, is as follows: GAGVSQSPSNKVTEKGKDVELRCDPISGHTALYWYRQSLGQGLEFLIYFQGNSAPDKSGLPSDRFSAERTGGSVSTLTIQRTQQEDSAVYLCASSAQGLLNEQYFGPGTRLTVT.

The chain employs TRBV29-1 and TRBJ2-3; D possibly uses TRBD1 or TRBD2 (6 bases each). This CDR3 is 13 amino acids long. V lost 6 bases and J lost 6, with 16 bases in between. Germline CDR1 reads SQVTM; CDR2 reads ANQGSEA. CDR3 nucleotides: TGCAGCGTGGGCCGGGGGCCGGGGGATACGCAGTATTTT. It codes for CSVGRGPGDTQYF.

V is TRBV2 and J is TRBJ2-2, with D unresolved. Germline V gene lookup returns CDR1 SNHLY and CDR2 FYNNEI. The germline V and J ends were trimmed by 6 bases and 2 bases, with 19 bases remaining between them. The CDR3 runs 17 residues. The CDR3 region is CASRESLRGTNTGELFF. CDR3 in DNA: TGTGCCAGCAGGGAATCGCTGCGCGGAACAAACACCGGGGAGCTGTTTTTT.

The CDR3 loop is CASSLYQYNEQFF. The CDR3 nucleotides are TGTGCCAGCAGCTTATACCAGTACAATGAGCAGTTCTTC. The V and J genes are TRBV7-3 and TRBJ2-1; no definite D call. V gave up 2 bases and J gave up 4 bases, with 6 bases separating them. The CDR3 sequence is 13 residues long. CDR1 and CDR2 from the germline V gene are SGHTA and FQGTGA.

V and J are TRBV7-3 and TRBJ1-2; maybe TRBD1 (6 bases). Germline CDR1 is SGHTA and CDR2 is FQGTGA. CDR3 length: 16 amino acids. The V gene lost 5 bases and the J gene lost 4 bases, with 20 bases spanning the gap. The CDR3 sequence: CASSLGDRGRGYGYTF. The CDR3 bases are TGTGCCAGCAGCCTAGGCGACCGGGGGCGAGGCTATGGCTACACCTTC.

This clone was recorded only once. This chain uses TRBV2 with TRBJ2-1, with D unresolved. CDR1 and CDR2 from the germline V gene are SNHLY and FYNNEI. There are 13 residues in the CDR3. Trimming cost V 5 bases and J 9 bases, with 14 bases left between them. The CDR3 region has the DNA TGTGCCAGCAGTCCGGATGGGATCCCTGAGCAGTTCTTC. Residues: CASSPDGIPEQFF.

The rearrangement uses TRBV28 and TRBJ2-7; 10 bases agree with TRBD1. The CDR3 runs to 18 residues. V shed 0 bases, J shed 0 bases, and the junction held 8 bases outside the gene matches. Germline CDR1 reads MDHEN; CDR2 reads SYDVKM. CDR3 in amino acids: CASSLWRHRDRGSYEQYF. The CDR3 DNA is TGTGCCAGCAGTTTATGGCGCCACCGGGACAGGGGCTCCTACGAGCAGTACTTC.

The chain links TRBV28 to TRBJ1-2; 7 bases fit TRBD1. Germline CDR1 and CDR2: MDHEN and SYDVKM. This CDR3 is 14 amino acids long. V was clipped by 4 bases and J by 6 bases; unmatched bases: 8. DNA of the CDR3: TGTGCCAGCAGTTCTACAGGGGAGACAAATGGCTACACCTTC. Translated: CASSSTGETNGYTF.

The rearrangement joins TRBV28 to TRBJ2-2; 10 bases match TRBD1. This CDR3 has 17 amino acids. Germline CDR1 MDHEN, CDR2 SYDVKM. V shed 1 base and J 5 bases; nucleotides not matched to a gene: 7. CDR3 DNA sequence: TGTGCCAGCAGTTTATCTGGACAGGGGGTCTGGACCGGGGAGCTGTTTTTT. Translation gives CASSLSGQGVWTGELFF.

Details on this clone: This same CDR3 is encoded by further DNA sequences in the sample. The genes are TRBV7-3 and TRBJ2-2; 7 nucleotides match TRBD1. This CDR3 contains 15 residues. The V gene end was trimmed by 1 base and the J gene end by 1 base; junction bases not matched to a gene: 0. CDR1 and CDR2 (germline): SGHTA, FQGTGA. This CDR3 is CASSLNRGNTGELFF. As DNA, the CDR3 is TGTGCCAGCAGCTTAAACAGGGGGAACACCGGGGAGCTGTTTTTT.

This chain links TRBV28 with TRBJ1-5; 7 positions agree with TRBD1. CDR1 is MDHEN and CDR2 is SYDVKM in the germline V gene. Losses at the gene ends were 6 bases for V and 9 bases for J; bases not matched to a gene: 8. The CDR3 is 13 residues long. The CDR3 nucleotides read TGTGCCAGCAGAGGGACAGTTATCACGCCCCAGCATTTT. This sequence encodes CASRGTVITPQHF.

The gene calls are TRBV4-1 and TRBJ2-5; a possible D gene is TRBD1 (8 bases). Germline V lookup: CDR1 MGHRA, CDR2 YSYEKL. Trimming stripped 1 base from V and 3 bases from J, with 15 bases between. This CDR3 has 16 amino acids. CDR3 coding DNA: TGCGCCAGCAGCCAAGTACGAACAGGGGGGGAAGAGACCCAGTACTTC. It is translated as CASSQVRTGGEETQYF.

The chain uses TRBV6-1 and TRBJ2-7; D call uncertain. This CDR3 region has 13 residues. The V gene's germline CDR1 is MNHNS and CDR2 SASEGT. The germline V and J ends were trimmed by 6 bases and 1 base, with 10 bases remaining between them. CDR3 coding DNA: TGTGCCAGCAGAATAACGGCGTCCTACGAGCAGTACTTC. Translating gives CASRITASYEQYF.

In the case of this clone: Other DNA sequences in the same sample also yield this CDR3. CDR3 residues: CASSQDLNSYEQYF. CDR3 in DNA: TGTGCCAGCAGCCAAGATCTGAACTCCTACGAGCAGTACTTC. J is TRBJ2-7 and V is TRBV14, with D unresolved. There are 14 residues in the CDR3. V lost 0 bases and J lost 0, with 6 bases in between. Germline V gives CDR1 SGHDN, CDR2 FVKESK.

With regard to this clone: This sample includes further DNA sequences coding for the same CDR3. The chain recombines TRBV28 with TRBJ2-3; perhaps D is TRBD1 or TRBD2 (5 bases each). Germline lookup yields CDR1 MDHEN and CDR2 SYDVKM. Trimming shortened V by 2 bases and J by 1 base, and 7 bases separated the two germline ends. The CDR3 loop spans 14 amino acids. CDR3 residues: CASSLQGGTDTQYF. In nucleotides, the CDR3 is TGTGCCAGCAGTTTACAGGGAGGCACAGATACGCAGTATTTT. The full variable domain, rest sourced from reference TRBV28 and TRBJ2-3, is DVKVTQSSRYLVKRTGEKVFLECVQDMDHENMFWYRQDPGLGLRLIYFSYDVKMKEKGDIPEGYSVSREKKERFSLILESASTNQTSMYLCASSLQGGTDTQYFGPGTRLTVL.

The V call is TRBV7-9, the J call TRBJ2-2; a possible D gene is TRBD2 (6 bases). Germline CDR1 and CDR2: SEHNR and FQNEAQ (reference sequence). The CDR3 runs to 16 residues. Trimming cost V 3 bases and J 0 bases, with 11 bases left between them. The CDR3 is CASSFSSDPNTGELFF. The DNA for the CDR3 is TGTGCCAGCAGCTTCTCTAGCGATCCGAACACCGGGGAGCTGTTTTTT.

On this clone itself: Other DNA sequences in the same sample also yield this CDR3. The chain is built from TRBV30 and TRBJ2-7; D is ambiguous. Germline V lookup: CDR1 GTSNPN, CDR2 SVGIG (reference sequence). With 1 base removed from V and 3 bases from J, the gap between germline ends came to 7 bases. The CDR3 has 12 amino acids. CDR3 nucleotides: TGTGCCTGGAGTGATTCCAGCTACGAGCAGTACTTC. Its protein is CAWSDSSYEQYF.

The chain is built from TRBV9 and TRBJ1-1; no firm D call. The length of the CDR3 is 14 residues. V was pared by 3 bases and J by 0 bases, with 9 bases between. Germline loops: CDR1 SGDLS, CDR2 YYNGEE. This CDR3 reads CASSGTAMNTEAFF. CDR3 nucleotide sequence: TGTGCCAGCAGCGGAACAGCCATGAACACTGAAGCTTTCTTT.

This clone was observed a single time. For the CDR3, the DNA is TGTGCCAGCCTGGATTATGGACAGCGCTATGGCTACACCTTC. It yields the protein CASLDYGQRYGYTF. The chain employs TRBV6-5 and TRBJ1-2; a possible D gene is TRBD1 (6 bases). Trimming removed 8 bases at V and 4 bases at J, with 17 bases between. Germline CDR1 MNHEY, CDR2 SVGAGI. The CDR3 has 14 amino acids.

In regard to this clone: Other DNA sequences in the same sample also yield this CDR3. The chain links TRBV5-1 to TRBJ1-2; D gene ambiguous. The V end lost 0 bases, the J end lost 8 bases, and 8 bases lay between the germline ends. From germline, CDR1 is SGHRS and CDR2 YFSETQ. This CDR3 comprises 12 residues. CDR3 sequence reads: CASSLAREGYTF. For the CDR3, the DNA is TGCGCCAGCAGCTTGGCTAGGGAAGGCTACACCTTC.